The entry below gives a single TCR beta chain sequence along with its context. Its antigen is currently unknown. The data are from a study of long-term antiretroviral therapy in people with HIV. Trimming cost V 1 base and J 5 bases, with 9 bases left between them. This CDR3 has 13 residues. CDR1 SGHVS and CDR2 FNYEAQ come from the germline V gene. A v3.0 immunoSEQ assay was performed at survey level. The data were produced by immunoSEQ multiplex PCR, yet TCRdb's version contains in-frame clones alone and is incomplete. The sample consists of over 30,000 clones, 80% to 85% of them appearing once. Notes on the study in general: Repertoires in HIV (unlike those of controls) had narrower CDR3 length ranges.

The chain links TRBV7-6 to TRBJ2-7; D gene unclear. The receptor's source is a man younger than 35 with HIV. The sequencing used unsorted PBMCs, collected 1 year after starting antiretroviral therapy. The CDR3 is CASSLGTANEQYF. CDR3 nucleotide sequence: TGTGCCAGCAGCTTAGGGACCGCCAACGAGCAGTACTTC. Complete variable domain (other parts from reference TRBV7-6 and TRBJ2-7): GAGVSQSPRYKVTKRGQDVALRCDPISGHVSLYWYRQALGQGPEFLTYFNYEAQQDKSGLPNDRFSAERPEGSISTLTIQRTEQRDSAMYRCASSLGTANEQYFGPGTRLTVT.